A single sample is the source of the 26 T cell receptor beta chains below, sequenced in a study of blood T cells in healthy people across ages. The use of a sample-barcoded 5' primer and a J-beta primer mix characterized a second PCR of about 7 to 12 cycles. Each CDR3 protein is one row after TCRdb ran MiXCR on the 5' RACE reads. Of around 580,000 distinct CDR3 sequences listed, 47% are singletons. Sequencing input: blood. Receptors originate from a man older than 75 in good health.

This chain's CDR3 is CASRVGTEQFF. DNA for the CDR3: TGTGCCAGCAGGGTAGGGACAGAGCAGTTCTTC. V gene TRBV6-1 combines with J gene TRBJ2-1, with D possibly matching TRBD1 (6 bases). This CDR3 spans 11 amino acids. In germline, CDR1 is MNHNS, CDR2 SASEGT. V lost 6 bases and J 10 bases, leaving 10 bases between the germline ends.

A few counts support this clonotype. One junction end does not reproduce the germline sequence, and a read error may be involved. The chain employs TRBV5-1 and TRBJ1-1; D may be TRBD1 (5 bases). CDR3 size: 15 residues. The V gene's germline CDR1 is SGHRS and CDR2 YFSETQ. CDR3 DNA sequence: TGTGCCAGCAGCTTAGCTCAGGGAGGTAACACTGAAGCTTTCTTT. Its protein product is CASSLAQGGNTEAFF.

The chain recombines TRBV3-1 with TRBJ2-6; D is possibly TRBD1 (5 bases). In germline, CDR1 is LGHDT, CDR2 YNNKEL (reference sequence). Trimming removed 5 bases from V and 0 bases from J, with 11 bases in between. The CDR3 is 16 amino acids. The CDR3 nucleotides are TGTGCCAGCAGCTCCAAAAGGGGCTCTGGGGCCAACGTCCTGACTTTC. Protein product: CASSSKRGSGANVLTF. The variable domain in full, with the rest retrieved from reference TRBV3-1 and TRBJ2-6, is DTAVSQTPKYLVTQMGNDKSIKCEQNLGHDTMYWYKQDSKKFLKIMFSYNNKELIINETVPNRFSPKSPDKAHLNLHINSLELGDSAVYFCASSSKRGSGANVLTFGAGSRLTVL.

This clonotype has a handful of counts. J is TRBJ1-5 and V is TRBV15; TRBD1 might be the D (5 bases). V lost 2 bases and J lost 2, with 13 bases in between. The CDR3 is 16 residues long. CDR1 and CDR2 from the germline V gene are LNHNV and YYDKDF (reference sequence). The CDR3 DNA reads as TGTGCCACCAGCAGAATGGGGCCCCGCGGCAATCAGCCCCAGCATTTT. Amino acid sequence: CATSRMGPRGNQPQHF.

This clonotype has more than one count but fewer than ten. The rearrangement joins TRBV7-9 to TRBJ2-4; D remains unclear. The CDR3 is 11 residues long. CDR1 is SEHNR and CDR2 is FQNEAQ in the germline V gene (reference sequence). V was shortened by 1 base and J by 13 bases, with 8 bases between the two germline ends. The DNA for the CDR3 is TGTGCCAGCAGCTTAGATAAGGAGCAGTACTTC. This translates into CASSLDKEQYF.

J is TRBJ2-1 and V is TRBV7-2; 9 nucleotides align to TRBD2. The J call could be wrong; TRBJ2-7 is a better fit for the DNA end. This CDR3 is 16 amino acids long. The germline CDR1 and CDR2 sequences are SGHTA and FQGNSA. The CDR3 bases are TGTGCCAGCAGCTTCTCGACTAGCGGCTCCTACAATGAGCAGTACTTC. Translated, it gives CASSFSTSGSYNEQYF.

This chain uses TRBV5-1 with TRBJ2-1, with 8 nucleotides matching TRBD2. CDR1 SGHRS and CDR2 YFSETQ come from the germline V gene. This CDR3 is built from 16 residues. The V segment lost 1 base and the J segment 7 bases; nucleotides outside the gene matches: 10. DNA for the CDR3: TGCGCCAGCAGCTTGTCCGGAAGCGGGAGTACGAATGAGCAGTTCTTC. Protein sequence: CASSLSGSGSTNEQFF.

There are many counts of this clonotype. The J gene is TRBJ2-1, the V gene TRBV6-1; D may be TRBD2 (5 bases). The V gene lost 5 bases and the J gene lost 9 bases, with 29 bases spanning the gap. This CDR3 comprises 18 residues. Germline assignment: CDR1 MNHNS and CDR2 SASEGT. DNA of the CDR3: TGTGCCAGCAGTCGGGCACGGAACAGCGGCCCTGGGGTCGTTGAGCAGTTCTTC. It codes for CASSRARNSGPGVVEQFF.

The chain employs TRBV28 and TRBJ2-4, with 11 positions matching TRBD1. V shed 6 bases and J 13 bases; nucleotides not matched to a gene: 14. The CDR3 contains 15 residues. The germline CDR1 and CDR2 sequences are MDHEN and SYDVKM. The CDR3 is CASSQPGTGGREQYF. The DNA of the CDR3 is TGTGCCAGCAGCCAACCCGGGACAGGGGGTCGGGAGCAGTACTTC.

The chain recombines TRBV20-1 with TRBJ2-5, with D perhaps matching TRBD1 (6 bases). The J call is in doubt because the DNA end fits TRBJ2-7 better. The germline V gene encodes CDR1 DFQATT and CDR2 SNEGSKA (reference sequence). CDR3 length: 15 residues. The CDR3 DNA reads TGCAGTGCTAGAGATTCCGGGACACTAACCTACGAGCAGTACTTC. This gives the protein CSARDSGTLTYEQYF.

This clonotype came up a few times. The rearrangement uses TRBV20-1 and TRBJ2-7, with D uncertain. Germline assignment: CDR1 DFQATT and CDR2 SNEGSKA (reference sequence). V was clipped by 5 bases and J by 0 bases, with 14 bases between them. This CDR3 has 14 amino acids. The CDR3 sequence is CSAATAFSSYEQYF. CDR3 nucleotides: TGCAGTGCTGCAACAGCTTTCAGCTCCTACGAGCAGTACTTC.

CDR3 bases: TGTGCCAGCAGTCAAGGGACAGCTTTAAACTATGGCTACACCTTC. It translates to CASSQGTALNYGYTF. The chain is built from TRBV12-3 or TRBV12-4 and TRBJ1-2, with 7 nucleotides matching TRBD1. V lost 5 bases to trimming and J lost 2 bases; unmatched junction nucleotides: 8. The CDR3 is made up of 15 amino acids.

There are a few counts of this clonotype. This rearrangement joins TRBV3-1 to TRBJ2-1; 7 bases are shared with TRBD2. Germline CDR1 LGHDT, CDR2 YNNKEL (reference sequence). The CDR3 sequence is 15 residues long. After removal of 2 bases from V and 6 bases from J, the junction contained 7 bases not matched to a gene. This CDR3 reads CASSQLAERSNEQFF. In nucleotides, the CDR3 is TGTGCCAGCAGCCAACTAGCGGAGCGAAGCAATGAGCAGTTCTTC.

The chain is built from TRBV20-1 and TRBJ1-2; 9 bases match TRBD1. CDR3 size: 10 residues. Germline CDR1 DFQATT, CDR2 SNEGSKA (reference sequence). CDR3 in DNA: TGCAGCACAGGGGGCGGAGGCTACACCTTC. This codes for CSTGGGGYTF.

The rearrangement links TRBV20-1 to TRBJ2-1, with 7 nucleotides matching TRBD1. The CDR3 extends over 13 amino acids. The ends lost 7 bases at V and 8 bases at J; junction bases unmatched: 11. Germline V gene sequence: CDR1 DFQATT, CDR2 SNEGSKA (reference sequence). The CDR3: CSVSPQGGDEQFF. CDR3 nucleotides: TGCAGTGTGAGCCCTCAAGGGGGCGATGAGCAGTTCTTC.

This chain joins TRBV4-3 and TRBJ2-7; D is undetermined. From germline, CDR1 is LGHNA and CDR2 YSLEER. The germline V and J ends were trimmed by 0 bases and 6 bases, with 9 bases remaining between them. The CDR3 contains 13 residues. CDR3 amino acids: CASSQDYRGEQYF. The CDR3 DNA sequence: TGCGCCAGCAGCCAAGATTATCGAGGCGAGCAGTACTTC.

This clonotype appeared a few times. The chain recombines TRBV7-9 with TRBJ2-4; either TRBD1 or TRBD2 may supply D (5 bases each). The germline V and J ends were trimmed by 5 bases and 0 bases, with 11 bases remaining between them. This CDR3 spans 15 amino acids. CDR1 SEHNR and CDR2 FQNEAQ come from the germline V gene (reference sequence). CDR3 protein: CASSETGLAKNIQYF. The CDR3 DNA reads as TGTGCCAGCAGCGAGACGGGGCTAGCCAAAAACATTCAGTACTTC.

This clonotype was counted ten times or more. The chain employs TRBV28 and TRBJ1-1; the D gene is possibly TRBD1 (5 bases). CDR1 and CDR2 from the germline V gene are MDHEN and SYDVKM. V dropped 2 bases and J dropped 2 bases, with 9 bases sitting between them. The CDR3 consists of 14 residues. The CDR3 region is CASSLGDLNTEAFF. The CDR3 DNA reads TGTGCCAGCAGTTTAGGGGACCTTAACACTGAAGCTTTCTTT.

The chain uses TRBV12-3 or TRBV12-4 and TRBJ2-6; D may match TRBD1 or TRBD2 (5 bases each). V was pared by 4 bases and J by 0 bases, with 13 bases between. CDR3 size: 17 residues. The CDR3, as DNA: TGTGCCAGCAGTTCCGGACGAGGGGTCTCTGGGGCCAACGTCCTGACTTTC. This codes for CASSSGRGVSGANVLTF.

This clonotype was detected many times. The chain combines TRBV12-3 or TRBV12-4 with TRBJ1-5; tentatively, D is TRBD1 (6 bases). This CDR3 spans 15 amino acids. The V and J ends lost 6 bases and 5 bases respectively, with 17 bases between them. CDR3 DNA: TGTGCCAGCAGATTCCGGGGGGCAGGGGATCAGCCCCAGCATTTT. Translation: CASRFRGAGDQPQHF.

The CDR3 region has the DNA TGCAGTGCTGGACTAGCGGGAGGAGAGCAGTACTTC. This encodes CSAGLAGGEQYF. The rearrangement links TRBV20-1 to TRBJ2-5; 14 bases are a match to TRBD2. Germline CDR1 is DFQATT and CDR2 is SNEGSKA (reference sequence). The CDR3 runs 12 residues. V was clipped by 5 bases and J by 11 bases; unmatched bases: 4.

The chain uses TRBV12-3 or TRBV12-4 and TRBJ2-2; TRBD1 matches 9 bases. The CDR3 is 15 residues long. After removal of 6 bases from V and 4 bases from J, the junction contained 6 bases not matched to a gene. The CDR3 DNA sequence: TGTGCCAGCAGACTGACAGGGGGAGGCACCGGGGAGCTGTTTTTT. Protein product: CASRLTGGGTGELFF.

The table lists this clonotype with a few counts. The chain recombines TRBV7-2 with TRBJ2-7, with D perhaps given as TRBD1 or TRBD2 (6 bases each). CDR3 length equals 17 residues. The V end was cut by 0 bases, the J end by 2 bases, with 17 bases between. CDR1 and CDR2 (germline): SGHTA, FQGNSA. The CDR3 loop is CASSLAGGGSVPYEQYF. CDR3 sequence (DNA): TGTGCCAGCAGCTTAGCGGGGGGCGGGTCGGTTCCCTACGAGCAGTACTTC.

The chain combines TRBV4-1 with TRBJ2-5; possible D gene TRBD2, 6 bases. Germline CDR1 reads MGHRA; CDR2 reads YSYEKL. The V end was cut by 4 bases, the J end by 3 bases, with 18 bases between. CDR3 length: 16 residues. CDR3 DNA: TGCGCCAGCAGCCGGAAAGATGGGGGAGGAAAAGAGACCCAGTACTTC. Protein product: CASSRKDGGGKETQYF.

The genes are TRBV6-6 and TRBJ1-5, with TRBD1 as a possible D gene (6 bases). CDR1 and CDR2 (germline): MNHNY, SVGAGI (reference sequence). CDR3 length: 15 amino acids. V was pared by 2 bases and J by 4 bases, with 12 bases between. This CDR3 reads CASSYEGGVNQPQHF. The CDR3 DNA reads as TGTGCCAGCAGTTACGAGGGGGGGGTTAATCAGCCCCAGCATTTT.

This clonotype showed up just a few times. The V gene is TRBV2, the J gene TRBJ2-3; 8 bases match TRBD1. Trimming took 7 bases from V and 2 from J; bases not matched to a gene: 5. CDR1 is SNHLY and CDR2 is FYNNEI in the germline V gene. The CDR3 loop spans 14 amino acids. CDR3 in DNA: TGTGCCAGCACCCGGACAGGGAACACAGATACGCAGTATTTT. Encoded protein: CASTRTGNTDTQYF.